This entry lists 23 T cell receptor beta chains sequenced from one sample in a study of T cell repertoires in cytomegalovirus infection. The antigens of these receptors remain unknown. TCRdb re-called the reads through MiXCR, storing one row per CDR3 protein. This sample has 46,000 or so distinct CDR3 sequences, with 20% to 25% found just once. The sample taken for sequencing was PBMCs, sequenced either directly or after in vitro stimulation (not recorded which). Receptor source: a human donor in good health (CMV status not recorded). Some clones in this sample may be carry-over from other donors' samples.

This clonotype has at least ten counts. The chain joins TRBV7-2 to TRBJ2-1; a weak D match, TRBD1 (8 bases). CDR1 and CDR2 (germline): SGHTA, FQGNSA. V lost 5 bases and J lost 4, with 15 bases in between. The CDR3 runs 15 residues. As DNA, the CDR3 is TGTGCCAGCAGCGCCCACAGGGGGGGTTACAATGAGCAGTTCTTC. It translates to CASSAHRGGYNEQFF.

The sample holds many counts of this clonotype. The chain uses TRBV29-1 and TRBJ1-4; D possibly corresponds to TRBD1 (5 bases). Per the germline V gene, CDR1 is SQVTM and CDR2 is ANQGSEA. This CDR3 is built from 11 residues. V gave up 3 bases and J gave up 6 bases, with 5 bases separating them. The CDR3 DNA reads as TGCAGCGTTGAGGGGGATGAAAAACTGTTTTTT. Its translation: CSVEGDEKLFF.

In its sample, this clonotype was seen a few times. The chain has TRBV29-1 and TRBJ2-3; 7 bases align to TRBD2. Germline V lookup: CDR1 SQVTM, CDR2 ANQGSEA. The CDR3 is 15 residues long. V trimming: 3 bases; J trimming: 4 bases; junction bases outside the gene matches: 10. CDR3 region: CSVEGGTQAADTQYF. The CDR3, as DNA: TGCAGCGTTGAGGGGGGGACTCAAGCCGCAGATACGCAGTATTTT.

This sequence joins TRBV12-3 or TRBV12-4 and TRBJ2-1, with a weak D call TRBD2 (6 bases). Between the trimmed V and J ends, which lost 7 bases and 4 bases, there was a span of 14 bases. The CDR3 consists of 14 residues. CDR3 sequence: CASTSGLPYNEQFF. For the CDR3, the DNA is TGTGCCAGCACCTCCGGACTACCTTACAATGAGCAGTTCTTC.

The J gene is TRBJ1-1, the V gene TRBV7-2; D not resolved. The CDR3 contains 11 residues. Trimming cost V 0 bases and J 7 bases, with 3 bases left between them. Germline V gene data show CDR1 as SGHTA and CDR2 as FQGNSA. The CDR3 DNA is TGTGCCAGCAGCTTAGCTGGTGAAGCTTTCTTT. Its translation: CASSLAGEAFF. The entire variable domain, with the rest obtained from reference TRBV7-2 and TRBJ1-1, is as follows: GAGVSQSPSNKVTEKGKDVELRCDPISGHTALYWYRQSLGQGLEFLIYFQGNSAPDKSGLPSDRFSAERTGGSVSTLTIQRTQQEDSAVYLCASSLAGEAFFGQGTRLTVV.

This clonotype came up a few times. The V call is TRBV24-1, the J call TRBJ2-2; D is perhaps TRBD2 (5 bases). Germline V CDR1 and CDR2: KGHDR, SFDVKD. V shed 9 bases and J shed 4 bases, with 8 bases lying between them. This CDR3 has 12 residues. The CDR3 DNA follows: TGTGCCACCCGGGAATCCACCGGGGAGCTGTTTTTT. It encodes CATRESTGELFF.

The chain recombines TRBV12-3 or TRBV12-4 with TRBJ1-5, with 7 bases lining up with TRBD1. Losses at the gene ends were 5 bases for V and 9 bases for J; bases not matched to a gene: 7. The CDR3 sequence is 13 residues long. CDR3 residues: CASSPRQGRPQHF. CDR3 nucleotide sequence: TGTGCCAGCAGTCCCCGACAGGGTCGGCCCCAGCATTTT.

The rearrangement links TRBV4-1 to TRBJ2-5; D is ambiguous. Germline V lookup: CDR1 MGHRA, CDR2 YSYEKL. The CDR3 consists of 15 residues. V shed 0 bases and J shed 0 bases, with 8 bases lying between them. DNA of the CDR3: TGCGCCAGCAGCCAAGACACAATGTACCAAGAGACCCAGTACTTC. Translating gives CASSQDTMYQETQYF.

This clonotype was seen many times. The chain couples TRBV7-6 to TRBJ2-5; D is undetermined. The CDR3 loop spans 12 amino acids. Germline CDR1 SGHVS, CDR2 FNYEAQ. Between the trimmed V and J ends, which lost 2 bases and 9 bases, there was a span of 10 bases. CDR3 in amino acids: CASSLPRGAQYF. The CDR3 DNA reads as TGTGCCAGCAGCTTACCGCGTGGGGCCCAGTACTTC.

This clonotype was detected many times. This chain links TRBV12-3 or TRBV12-4 with TRBJ1-2, with 7 bases identical to TRBD1. The CDR3 sequence is 14 residues long. J was trimmed by 5 bases and V by 5 bases; bases with no gene match: 8. The CDR3 nucleotides are TGTGCCAGCAGTCGAAACGGACAGGCTTATGGCTACACCTTC. As protein: CASSRNGQAYGYTF.

This clonotype showed up many times. The genes are TRBV20-1 and TRBJ2-1; 10 bases are shared with TRBD1. V trimming: 5 bases; J trimming: 14 bases; junction bases outside the gene matches: 6. The germline V gene has CDR1 DFQATT and CDR2 SNEGSKA (reference sequence). The CDR3 is 11 amino acids. The CDR3 bases are TGCAGTGCTTTAGCCGGGACAGGGGAGTTCTTC. Protein product: CSALAGTGEFF.

This clonotype was seen a handful of times. This chain links TRBV7-2 with TRBJ2-7; D is perhaps TRBD2 (6 bases). Trimming shortened V by 1 base and J by 2 bases, and 9 bases separated the two germline ends. CDR3 size: 14 residues. Germline CDR1 is SGHTA and CDR2 is FQGNSA. The CDR3 DNA reads TGTGCCAGCAGCTTAGGGGACTTAGCCTACGAGCAGTACTTC. Its translation is CASSLGDLAYEQYF.

This clonotype was recorded at least ten times. The rearrangement joins TRBV12-3 or TRBV12-4 to TRBJ2-7; 9 bases align to TRBD1. The CDR3 length is 15 residues. Losses at the gene ends were 4 bases for V and 2 bases for J; bases not matched to a gene: 6. The CDR3 spells CASSYRGPKAYEQYF. CDR3 sequence (DNA): TGTGCCAGCAGTTACAGGGGGCCGAAAGCCTACGAGCAGTACTTC.

The chain is built from TRBV6-1 and TRBJ2-7, with 7 nucleotides matching TRBD1. V shed 6 bases and J 3 bases; nucleotides not matched to a gene: 14. CDR3 length equals 16 residues. From germline, CDR1 is MNHNS and CDR2 SASEGT. The CDR3 reads CASSLSNRGPIYEQYF. The CDR3 DNA reads TGTGCCAGCAGCCTAAGCAACAGGGGACCTATCTACGAGCAGTACTTC.

This chain connects TRBV4-1 to TRBJ2-7, with D possibly being TRBD2 (5 bases). The V and J ends lost 0 bases and 3 bases respectively, with 21 bases between them. This CDR3 comprises 18 residues. Germline-derived CDR1 and CDR2 are MGHRA and YSYEKL. The CDR3 protein is CASSQDGGSSDRFYEQYF. The CDR3 coding sequence is TGCGCCAGCAGCCAAGATGGTGGGAGTTCGGATCGGTTCTACGAGCAGTACTTC.

This chain links TRBV12-3 or TRBV12-4 with TRBJ1-2, with D maybe TRBD1 (6 bases). The V end lost 5 bases, the J end lost 4 bases, and 20 bases lay between the germline ends. CDR3 size: 16 residues. In nucleotides, the CDR3 is TGTGCCAGCAGTAGCACCCTTGGGGGGGGCGGCTATGGCTACACCTTC. Its protein product is CASSSTLGGGGYGYTF.

The gene calls are TRBV20-1 and TRBJ2-3; D may match TRBD1 or TRBD2 (7 bases each). The V gene's germline CDR1 is DFQATT and CDR2 SNEGSKA (reference sequence). V gave up 5 bases and J gave up 2 bases, with 29 bases separating them. CDR3 size: 19 residues. The CDR3 spells CSAEGAEGGLAAVTDTQYF. CDR3 nucleotides: TGCAGTGCTGAGGGGGCAGAAGGTGGGCTAGCGGCTGTCACAGATACGCAGTATTTT.

This clonotype was picked up a small number of times. V and J are TRBV7-2 and TRBJ2-5; 7 bases agree with TRBD1. The CDR3 totals 15 residues. V gave up 6 bases and J gave up 1 base; unmatched junction bases: 8. Germline V gene data show CDR1 as SGHTA and CDR2 as FQGNSA. The CDR3: CASSSMGQIQETQYF. The CDR3 DNA reads as TGTGCCAGCAGTTCAATGGGACAGATCCAAGAGACCCAGTACTTC.

The chain employs TRBV4-1 and TRBJ2-5; D might be TRBD2 (5 bases). The CDR3 has 13 residues. The germline CDR1 and CDR2 sequences are MGHRA and YSYEKL. V was trimmed by 4 bases and J by 5 bases, leaving 11 bases between them. This CDR3 reads CASSLAIRETQYF. The CDR3 coding sequence is TGCGCCAGCAGCCTAGCGATAAGGGAGACCCAGTACTTC.

The chain couples TRBV5-1 to TRBJ2-1; possible D gene TRBD1, 6 bases. Looked up from germline, CDR1 is SGHRS and CDR2 is YFSETQ. The V gene lost 5 bases and the J gene lost 0 bases, with 12 bases spanning the gap. The CDR3 is made up of 15 amino acids. For the CDR3, the DNA is TGCGCCAGCAGATGGACAGATAGCTCCTACAATGAGCAGTTCTTC. Its translation: CASRWTDSSYNEQFF.

In this sample, this clonotype turned up many times. J is TRBJ2-7 and V is TRBV6-1; TRBD1 might be the D (7 bases). This CDR3 spans 15 amino acids. Trimming cost V 6 bases and J 6 bases, with 21 bases left between them. Germline lookup yields CDR1 MNHNS and CDR2 SASEGT. Here the CDR3 DNA reads TGTGCCAGCAGGCCCTCGGAGGGACAGTATTTCGAGCAGTACTTC. It yields the protein CASRPSEGQYFEQYF.

This clonotype was picked up a small number of times. The chain recombines TRBV5-5 with TRBJ1-2; weak D call: TRBD1 (5 bases). V lost 1 base, J lost 10 bases, and 14 bases lay in between. Germline V gene lookup returns CDR1 SGHKS and CDR2 YYEKEE (reference sequence). The CDR3 has 13 amino acids. In nucleotides, the CDR3 is TGTGCCAGCAGCTTGAGGGCCGGGACCATCTACACCTTC. The encoded protein is CASSLRAGTIYTF.

This clonotype was detected ten times or more. The DNA for the CDR3 is TGTGCCAGCAGCTTGATCGGCGGAAAAGAGACCCAGTACTTC. Encoded protein: CASSLIGGKETQYF. The chain recombines TRBV5-4 with TRBJ2-5; D uncertain. This CDR3 is 14 amino acids long. V gave up 1 base and J gave up 3 bases, with 10 bases separating them. Germline assignment: CDR1 SGHNT and CDR2 YYREEE (reference sequence).